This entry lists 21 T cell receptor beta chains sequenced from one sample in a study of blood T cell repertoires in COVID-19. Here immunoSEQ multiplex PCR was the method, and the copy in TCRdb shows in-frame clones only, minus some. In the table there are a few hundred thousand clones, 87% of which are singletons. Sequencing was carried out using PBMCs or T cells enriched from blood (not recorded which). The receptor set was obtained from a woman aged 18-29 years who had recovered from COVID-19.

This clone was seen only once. CDR3 region: CASSTTGAKLEQYF. The CDR3 bases are TGTGCCAGCAGTACAACAGGGGCAAAACTCGAGCAGTACTTC. The chain links TRBV27 to TRBJ2-7; 7 bases align to TRBD1. Trimming at V came to 5 bases and at J to 6 bases, leaving 10 bases not matched to a gene. Germline V CDR1 and CDR2: MNHEY, SMNVEV (reference sequence). The CDR3 covers 14 residues.

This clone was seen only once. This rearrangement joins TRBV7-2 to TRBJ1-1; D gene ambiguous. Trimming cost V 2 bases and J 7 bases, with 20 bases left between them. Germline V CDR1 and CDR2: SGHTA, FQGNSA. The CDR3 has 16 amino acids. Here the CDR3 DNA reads TGTGCCAGCAGCTTATCGACGCCTTTGCGACTACTTGAAGCTTTCTTT. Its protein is CASSLSTPLRLLEAFF.

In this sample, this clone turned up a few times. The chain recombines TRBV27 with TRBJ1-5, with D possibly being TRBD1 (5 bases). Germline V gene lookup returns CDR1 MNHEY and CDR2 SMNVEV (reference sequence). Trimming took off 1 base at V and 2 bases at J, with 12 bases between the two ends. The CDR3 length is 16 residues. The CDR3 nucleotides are TGTGCCAGCAGTTTATGGGGCAGTATCGGCAATCAGCCCCAGCATTTT. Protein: CASSLWGSIGNQPQHF.

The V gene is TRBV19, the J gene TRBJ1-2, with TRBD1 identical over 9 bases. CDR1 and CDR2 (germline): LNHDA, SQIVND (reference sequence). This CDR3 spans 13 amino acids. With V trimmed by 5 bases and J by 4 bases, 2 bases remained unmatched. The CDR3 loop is CASSVQGAYGYTF. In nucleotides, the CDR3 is TGTGCCAGTAGTGTACAGGGGGCCTATGGCTACACCTTC.

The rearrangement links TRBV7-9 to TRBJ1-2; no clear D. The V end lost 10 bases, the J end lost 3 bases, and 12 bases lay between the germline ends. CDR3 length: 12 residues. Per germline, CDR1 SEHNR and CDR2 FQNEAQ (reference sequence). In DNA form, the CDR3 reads TGTGCCACCAACTCCGGAGACTATGGCTACACCTTC. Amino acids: CATNSGDYGYTF. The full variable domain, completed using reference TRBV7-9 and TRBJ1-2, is DTGVSQNPRHKITKRGQNVTFRCDPISEHNRLYWYRQTLGQGPEFLTYFQNEAQLEKSRLLSDRFSAERPKGSFSTLEIQRTEQGDSAMYLCATNSGDYGYTFGSGTRLTVV.

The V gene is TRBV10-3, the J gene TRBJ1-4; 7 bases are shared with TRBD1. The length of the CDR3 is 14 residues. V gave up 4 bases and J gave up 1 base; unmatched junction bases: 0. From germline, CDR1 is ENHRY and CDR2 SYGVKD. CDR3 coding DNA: TGTGCCATCAGTGCAGGGGGAACTAATGAAAAACTGTTTTTT. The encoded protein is CAISAGGTNEKLFF.

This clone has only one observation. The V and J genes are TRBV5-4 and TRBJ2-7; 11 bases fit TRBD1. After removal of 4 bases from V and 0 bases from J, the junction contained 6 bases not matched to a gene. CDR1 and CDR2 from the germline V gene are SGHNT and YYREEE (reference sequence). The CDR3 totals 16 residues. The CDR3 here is CASSPGGQGVSYEQYF. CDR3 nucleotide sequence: TGTGCCAGCAGCCCAGGGGGACAGGGGGTCTCCTACGAGCAGTACTTC.

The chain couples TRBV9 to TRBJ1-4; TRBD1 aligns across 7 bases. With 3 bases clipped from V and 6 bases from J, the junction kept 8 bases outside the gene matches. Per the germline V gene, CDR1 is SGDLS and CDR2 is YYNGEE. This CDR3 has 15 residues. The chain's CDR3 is CASSDLTGLDEKLFF. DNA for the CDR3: TGTGCCAGCAGCGACCTGACAGGGCTCGATGAAAAACTGTTTTTT.

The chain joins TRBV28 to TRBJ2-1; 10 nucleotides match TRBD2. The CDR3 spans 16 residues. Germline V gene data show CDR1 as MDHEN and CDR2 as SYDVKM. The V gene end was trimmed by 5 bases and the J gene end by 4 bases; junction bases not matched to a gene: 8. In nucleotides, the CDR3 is TGTGCCAGCAGTAGACCTGGACTAGCGGAGTACAATGAGCAGTTCTTC. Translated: CASSRPGLAEYNEQFF. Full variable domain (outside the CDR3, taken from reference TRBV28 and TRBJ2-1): DVKVTQSSRYLVKRTGEKVFLECVQDMDHENMFWYRQDPGLGLRLIYFSYDVKMKEKGDIPEGYSVSREKKERFSLILESASTNQTSMYLCASSRPGLAEYNEQFFGPGTRLTVL.

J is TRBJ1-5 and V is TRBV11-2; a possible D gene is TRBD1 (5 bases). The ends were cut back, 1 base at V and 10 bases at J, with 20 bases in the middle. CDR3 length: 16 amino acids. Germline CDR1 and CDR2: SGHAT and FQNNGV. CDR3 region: CASSLGPQGRYGPQHF. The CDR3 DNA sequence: TGTGCCAGCAGCTTAGGACCCCAGGGAAGGTATGGCCCCCAGCATTTT.

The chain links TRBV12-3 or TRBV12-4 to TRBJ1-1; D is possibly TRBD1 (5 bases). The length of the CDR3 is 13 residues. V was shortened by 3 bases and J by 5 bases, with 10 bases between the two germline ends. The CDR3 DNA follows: TGTGCCAGCAGTTTTCAGGGATGGACTGAAGCTTTCTTT. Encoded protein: CASSFQGWTEAFF.

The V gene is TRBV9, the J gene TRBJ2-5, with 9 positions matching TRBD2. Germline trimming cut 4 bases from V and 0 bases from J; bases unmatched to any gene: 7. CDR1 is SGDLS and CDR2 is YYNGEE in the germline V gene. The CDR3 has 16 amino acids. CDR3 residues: CASSPGLATYQETQYF. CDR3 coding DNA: TGTGCCAGCAGCCCAGGACTAGCGACCTACCAAGAGACCCAGTACTTC.

The CDR3 coding sequence is TGTGCCAGCAGTTTTATACGGGTGGCTGGCTACACCTTC. It specifies CASSFIRVAGYTF. The V gene is TRBV28, the J gene TRBJ1-2, with D unresolved. CDR3 length equals 13 residues. The V end was cut by 3 bases, the J end by 7 bases, with 12 bases between. Germline loops: CDR1 MDHEN, CDR2 SYDVKM.

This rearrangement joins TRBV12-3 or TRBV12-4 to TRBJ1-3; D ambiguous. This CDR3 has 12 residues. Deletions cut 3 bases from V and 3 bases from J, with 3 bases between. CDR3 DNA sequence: TGTGCCAGCAGTTTCCTTGGAAACACCATATATTTT. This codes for CASSFLGNTIYF.

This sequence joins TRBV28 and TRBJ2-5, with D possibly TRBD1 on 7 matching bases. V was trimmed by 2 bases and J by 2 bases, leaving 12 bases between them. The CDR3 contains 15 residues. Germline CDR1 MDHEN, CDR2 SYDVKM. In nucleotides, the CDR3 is TGTGCCAGCAGTTTACGGGGGACAGCGCAAGAGACCCAGTACTTC. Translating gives CASSLRGTAQETQYF. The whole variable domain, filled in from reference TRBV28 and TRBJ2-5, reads DVKVTQSSRYLVKRTGEKVFLECVQDMDHENMFWYRQDPGLGLRLIYFSYDVKMKEKGDIPEGYSVSREKKERFSLILESASTNQTSMYLCASSLRGTAQETQYFGPGTRLLVL.

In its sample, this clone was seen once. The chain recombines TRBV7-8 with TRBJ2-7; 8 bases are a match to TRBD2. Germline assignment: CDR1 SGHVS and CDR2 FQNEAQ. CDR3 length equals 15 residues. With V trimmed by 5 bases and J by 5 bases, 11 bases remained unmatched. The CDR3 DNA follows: TGTGCCAGCAGCCCCGCGGGGGGAAAAATCGACGAGCAGTACTTC. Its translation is CASSPAGGKIDEQYF.

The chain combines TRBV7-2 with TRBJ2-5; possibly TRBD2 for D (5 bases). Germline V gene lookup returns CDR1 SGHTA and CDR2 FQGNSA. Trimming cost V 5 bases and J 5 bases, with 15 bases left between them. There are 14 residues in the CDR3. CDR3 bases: TGTGCCAGCAGCCTAGGCGGGTTTCTGGAGACCCAGTACTTC. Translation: CASSLGGFLETQYF.

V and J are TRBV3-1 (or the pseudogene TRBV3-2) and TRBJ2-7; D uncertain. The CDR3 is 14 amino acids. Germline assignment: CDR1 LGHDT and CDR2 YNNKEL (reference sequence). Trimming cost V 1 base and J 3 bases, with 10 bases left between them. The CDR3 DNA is TGTGCCAGCAGCCAAGGTTTTGGCAGCTACGAGCAGTACTTC. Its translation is CASSQGFGSYEQYF.

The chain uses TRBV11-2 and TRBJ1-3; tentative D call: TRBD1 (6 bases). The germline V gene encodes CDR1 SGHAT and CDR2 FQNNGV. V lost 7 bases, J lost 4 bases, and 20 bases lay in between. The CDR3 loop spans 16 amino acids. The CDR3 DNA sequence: TGTGCCAGCACCCTGGGGGGGCGTCTTGTCGGAAACACCATATATTTT. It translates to CASTLGGRLVGNTIYF.

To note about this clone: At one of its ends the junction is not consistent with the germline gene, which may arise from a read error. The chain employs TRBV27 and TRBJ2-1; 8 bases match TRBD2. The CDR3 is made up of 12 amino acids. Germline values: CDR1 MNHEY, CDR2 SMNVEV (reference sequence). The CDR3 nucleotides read TGTGCCAGCAGCTTATCGGGGGGGCCGTCGTTCTTC. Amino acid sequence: CASSLSGGPSFF.

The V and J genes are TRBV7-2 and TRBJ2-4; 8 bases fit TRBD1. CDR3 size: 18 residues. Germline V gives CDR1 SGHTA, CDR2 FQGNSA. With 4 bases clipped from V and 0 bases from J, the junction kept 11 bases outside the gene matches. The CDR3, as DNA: TGTGCCAGCAGCTCGGAGAGGACAGGGCTCGGAGCCAAAAACATTCAGTACTTC. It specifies CASSSERTGLGAKNIQYF.